Below are 30 T cell receptor beta chains sequenced from a single sample in a study of regulatory T cells in long-lasting Graves disease. The time point was: persistent/refractory GD, antithyroid drugs over 5 years with positive TRAb. PBMC RNA served as the TCR library source. Arm-PCR of CDR3 regions and iRepertoire HTBI primers were the basis on which TCR beta libraries were built. TCRdb processed the multiplex PCR reads anew with MiXCR; each CDR3 protein has one entry. Of 350,000 to 450,000 distinct CDR3 sequences in the sample, around 20% were seen once. This sample comprised peripheral blood mononuclear cells (PBMCs), obtained when the disease was refractory, from a patient treated with antithyroid drugs. The source is a female donor with Graves disease.

Concerning this clonotype itself: With a much larger clone just one base away, this may be a read error. This rearrangement joins TRBV6-5 to TRBJ1-1, with D tentatively TRBD1 (5 bases). This CDR3 comprises 19 residues. CDR1 MNHEY and CDR2 SVGAGI come from the germline V gene. The CDR3 loop reads CASSHSGRELSRAWRVAFF. Written as DNA, the CDR3 is TGTGCCAGCAGTCACTCTGGCAGGGAATTGTCTCGGGCCTGGCGGGTAGCTTTCTTT.

Worth noting for this clonotype: A much more abundant neighbour one base away suggests this may be a read error. V usage is TRBV29-1 and J usage is TRBJ2-5, with D maybe TRBD1 (5 bases). The CDR3 has 13 amino acids. V lost 6 bases, J lost 4 bases, and 15 bases lay in between. CDR1 and CDR2 (germline): SQVTM, ANQGSEA. CDR3 DNA sequence: TGCAGCGTCGCGACAGAGACGGGAGAGACCCAGTACTTC. The encoded protein is CSVATETGETQYF.

Ten or more counts support this clonotype. This chain links TRBV28 with TRBJ2-7, with a tentative D call TRBD1 (5 bases). Germline lookup yields CDR1 MDHEN and CDR2 SYDVKM. The CDR3 runs 14 residues. Trimming removed 6 bases from V and 5 bases from J, with 17 bases in between. DNA of the CDR3: TGTGCCAGCAGCAAAGACAGTGCTGTGGACGAGCAGTACTTC. It specifies CASSKDSAVDEQYF.

This clonotype was counted once. A much more abundant neighbour one base away suggests this may be a read error. This sequence joins TRBV28 and TRBJ2-7, with 9 bases matching TRBD1. V shed 5 bases, J shed 5 bases, and the junction held 10 bases outside the gene matches. Germline V CDR1 and CDR2: MDHEN, SYDVKM. The CDR3 covers 15 residues. For the CDR3, the DNA is TGTGCCAGCAGTCCCCTCCCACAGGGGGCCCACGAGCAGTACTTC. As protein: CASSPLPQGAHEQYF.

This clonotype has ten or more counts. The CDR3 here is CASSKTPDRAIGELFF. In DNA form, the CDR3 reads TGTGCCAGCAGTAAGACACCGGACAGGGCGATCGGGGAGCTGTTTTTT. The J gene is TRBJ2-2, the V gene TRBV6-1; the match to TRBD1 covers 8 bases. This CDR3 spans 16 amino acids. Per the germline V gene, CDR1 is MNHNS and CDR2 is SASEGT. J lost 7 bases, V lost 5 bases, and 12 bases had no gene match.

This clonotype was observed a single time. This rearrangement joins TRBV5-6 to TRBJ2-4; no reliable D call. Germline lookup yields CDR1 SGHDT and CDR2 YYEEEE. The CDR3 consists of 16 residues. V lost 4 bases to trimming and J lost 1 base, with 15 bases between them. The CDR3 here is CASSPGPIGAKNIQYF. CDR3 DNA sequence: TGTGCCAGCAGCCCTGGCCCTATTGGGGCCAAAAACATTCAGTACTTC. Full variable domain (missing parts from reference TRBV5-6 and TRBJ2-4): DAGVTQSPTHLIKTRGQQVTLRCSPKSGHDTVSWYQQALGQGPQFIFQYYEEEERQRGNFPDRFSGHQFPNYSSELNVNALLLGDSALYLCASSPGPIGAKNIQYFGAGTRLSVL.

This chain's CDR3 is CSARRVYNEQFF. The CDR3 DNA sequence: TGCAGTGCTAGGAGGGTCTACAATGAGCAGTTCTTC. The gene calls are TRBV20-1 and TRBJ2-1; D possibly corresponds to TRBD2 (5 bases). Trimming took off 3 bases at V and 3 bases at J, with 6 bases between the two ends. Germline assignment: CDR1 DFQATT and CDR2 SNEGSKA (reference sequence). CDR3 size: 12 residues.

Many counts were recorded for this clonotype. The gene calls are TRBV2 and TRBJ1-6; no firm D call. Per the germline V gene, CDR1 is SNHLY and CDR2 is FYNNEI. The CDR3 is 12 residues long. V lost 3 bases and J lost 6, with 3 bases in between. The CDR3 sequence is CASSEPNSPLHF. CDR3 bases: TGTGCCAGCAGTGAGCCTAATTCACCCCTCCACTTT.

This clonotype was detected once. The chain couples TRBV18 to TRBJ2-1; the D gene is possibly TRBD1 (6 bases). The CDR3 is 13 residues long. V gave up 1 base and J gave up 9 bases, with 10 bases separating them. Germline CDR1 is KGHSH and CDR2 is LQKENI. CDR3 coding DNA: TGTGCCAGCTCACCACTGGGGGCGCCTGAGCAGTTCTTC. Amino acids: CASSPLGAPEQFF.

This clonotype has just a few counts. The CDR3: CSAIEGATRGETQYF. The CDR3 DNA follows: TGCAGTGCTATTGAGGGGGCCACACGGGGGGAGACCCAGTACTTC. The chain joins TRBV20-1 to TRBJ2-5; D is possibly TRBD1 (7 bases). Trimming left V 4 bases short and J 5 bases short, with 20 bases between. CDR1 is DFQATT and CDR2 is SNEGSKA in the germline V gene (reference sequence). The CDR3 length is 15 residues.

Only a few counts were recorded for this clonotype. This chain links TRBV6-1 with TRBJ1-6, with 9 bases identical to TRBD1. The V and J ends lost 3 bases and 0 bases, in that order; junction bases with no gene match: 6. Germline V lookup: CDR1 MNHNS, CDR2 SASEGT. The CDR3 contains 18 residues. CDR3 region: CASSDPDRGSSYNSPLHF. In DNA, the CDR3 is TGTGCCAGCAGTGACCCTGACAGGGGGAGCTCCTATAATTCACCCCTCCACTTT.

The chain uses TRBV4-2 and TRBJ2-6, with D perhaps TRBD2 (5 bases). CDR3 length: 15 residues. With 3 bases removed from V and 5 bases from J, the gap between germline ends came to 11 bases. Germline values: CDR1 LGHNA, CDR2 YNFKEQ. The CDR3 loop is CASSQEDGRANVLTF. For the CDR3, the DNA is TGTGCCAGCAGCCAGGAGGACGGGAGGGCCAACGTCCTGACTTTC.

V gene TRBV6-2 or TRBV6-3 combines with J gene TRBJ2-2; TRBD2 matches 8 bases. Germline V gene lookup returns CDR1 MNHEY and CDR2 SVGEGT. V shed 10 bases, J shed 3 bases, and the junction held 10 bases outside the gene matches. This CDR3 contains 15 residues. CDR3 residues: CAIDSGKADTGELFF. The CDR3 nucleotides are TGTGCCATCGATAGCGGGAAGGCGGACACCGGGGAGCTGTTTTTT.

To note about this clonotype: A much larger clone is a single base away; this may be a read error. The CDR3 does not end in the conserved phenylalanine or tryptophan, so this is likely a read error. The genes are TRBV12-3 or TRBV12-4 and TRBJ1-1; D might be TRBD1 (6 bases). The V gene lost 3 bases and the J gene lost 1 base, with 9 bases spanning the gap. The CDR3 covers 14 residues. The CDR3 protein is CASSFEGQNTEAFL. In DNA, the CDR3 is TGTGCCAGCAGTTTTGAGGGACAGAACACTGAAGCTTTCCTT.

This chain joins TRBV15 and TRBJ2-3; tentatively, D is TRBD2 (6 bases). Germline values: CDR1 LNHNV, CDR2 YYDKDF (reference sequence). This CDR3 comprises 16 residues. V was shortened by 0 bases and J by 5 bases, with 15 bases between the two germline ends. CDR3 in DNA: TGTGCCACCAGCAGAGATCGCTCGGGAGCTGGAGATACGCAGTATTTT. This encodes CATSRDRSGAGDTQYF.

The V and J genes are TRBV9 and TRBJ1-1, with D maybe TRBD1 (6 bases). Germline CDR1 is SGDLS and CDR2 is YYNGEE. Trimming pared 0 bases from V and 3 bases from J, leaving 9 bases between. The CDR3 length is 14 residues. DNA of the CDR3: TGTGCCAGCAGCGTAGGTAGGGGGGACACTGAAGCTTTCTTT. Translation: CASSVGRGDTEAFF. Looking up the rest from reference TRBV9 and TRBJ1-1 gives the full variable domain: DSGVTQTPKHLITATGQRVTLRCSPRSGDLSVYWYQQSLDQGLQFLIQYYNGEERAKGNILERFSAQQFPDLHSELNLSSLELGDSALYFCASSVGRGDTEAFFGQGTRLTVV.

This sequence joins TRBV6-1 and TRBJ2-4, with D perhaps matching TRBD2 (6 bases). V lost 4 bases and J 5 bases, leaving 9 bases between the germline ends. This CDR3 is built from 13 residues. Germline CDR1 reads MNHNS; CDR2 reads SASEGT. The CDR3 sequence: CASSAGLQNIQYF. In DNA form, the CDR3 reads TGTGCCAGCAGTGCGGGACTTCAAAACATTCAGTACTTC.

Regarding this clonotype: This may be a read error: a much more frequent sequence differs by one nucleotide. The chain links TRBV6-1 to TRBJ1-5, with D unclear. The CDR3 is 16 residues long. Germline lookup yields CDR1 MNHNS and CDR2 SASEGT. The CDR3 reads CASSPTPYKADQLQHF. CDR3 DNA: TGTGCCAGCAGTCCCACACCGTACAAGGCCGATCAGCTCCAGCATTTT.

V is TRBV19 and J is TRBJ1-1, with D possibly TRBD1 on 5 matching bases. The ends were cut back, 9 bases at V and 3 bases at J, with 14 bases in the middle. This CDR3 spans 13 amino acids. The germline V gene has CDR1 LNHDA and CDR2 SQIVND (reference sequence). The DNA for the CDR3 is TGTGCCAGCAGCATTAGAGGGGACACTGAAGCTTTCTTT. It codes for CASSIRGDTEAFF.

This clonotype came up many times. The chain uses TRBV28 and TRBJ2-5; the D gene is possibly TRBD1 (7 bases). The CDR3 is 19 amino acids. The germline V and J ends were trimmed by 5 bases and 2 bases, with 27 bases remaining between them. The germline V gene has CDR1 MDHEN and CDR2 SYDVKM. DNA for the CDR3: TGTGCCAGCAGTCCCTCCCGACAGGGACTCTCGGCCCCACAAGAGACCCAGTACTTC. This encodes CASSPSRQGLSAPQETQYF.

The chain has TRBV6-2 or TRBV6-3 and TRBJ2-7; maybe TRBD1 (6 bases). V gave up 5 bases and J gave up 2 bases, with 13 bases separating them. The CDR3 has 14 residues. Germline-derived CDR1 and CDR2 are MNHEY and SVGEGT. DNA for the CDR3: TGTGCCAGCAGTGCCTACAGGGTTGCCTACGAGCAGTACTTC. Encoded protein: CASSAYRVAYEQYF.

V gene TRBV27 combines with J gene TRBJ1-6, with D perhaps matching TRBD1 (6 bases). This CDR3 region has 14 residues. Trimming pared 6 bases from V and 5 bases from J, leaving 11 bases between. CDR1 MNHEY and CDR2 SMNVEV come from the germline V gene (reference sequence). As DNA, the CDR3 is TGTGCCAGCAGACTTCCAGGGGATAATTCACCCCTCCACTTT. As protein: CASRLPGDNSPLHF.

This clonotype was counted ten times or more. The chain recombines TRBV7-6 with TRBJ1-2, with 8 bases identical to TRBD1. Germline V lookup: CDR1 SGHVS, CDR2 FNYEAQ. V was clipped by 5 bases and J by 5 bases; unmatched bases: 10. CDR3 length: 15 amino acids. CDR3 amino acids: CASSLDRGVGYGYTF. As DNA, the CDR3 is TGTGCCAGCAGCCTCGACAGGGGCGTTGGGTATGGCTACACCTTC.

This clonotype was counted a few times. This chain joins TRBV6-1 and TRBJ2-7; TRBD1 might be the D (5 bases). Deletions cut 7 bases from V and 3 bases from J, with 19 bases between. The CDR3 extends over 15 amino acids. Germline CDR1 reads MNHNS; CDR2 reads SASEGT. The CDR3 region is CASTNKPTAFYEQYF. CDR3 DNA: TGTGCCAGCACCAACAAACCGACAGCATTCTACGAGCAGTACTTC.

This clonotype was counted many times. This sequence joins TRBV15 and TRBJ2-2; 10 positions match TRBD2. CDR1 and CDR2 from the germline V gene are LNHNV and YYDKDF (reference sequence). The trim removed 0 bases at V and 4 bases at J, leaving 17 bases unmatched. The CDR3 runs to 21 residues. The CDR3 spells CATSRDRASGSSLFGTGELFF. The DNA of the CDR3 is TGTGCCACCAGCAGAGATCGGGCTAGCGGGAGTTCCCTCTTTGGCACCGGGGAGCTGTTTTTT.

This clonotype was seen more than once but under ten times. The chain has TRBV9 and TRBJ2-5; D may match TRBD1 or TRBD2 (5 bases each). This CDR3 is 15 amino acids long. Trimming stripped 0 bases from V and 5 bases from J, with 14 bases between. CDR1 and CDR2 (germline): SGDLS, YYNGEE. The CDR3 is CASSVEGRGGETQYF. CDR3 DNA: TGTGCCAGCAGCGTAGAAGGTCGGGGCGGGGAGACCCAGTACTTC.

This clonotype was recorded a few times. The chain combines TRBV4-1 with TRBJ1-6; D is ambiguous. The CDR3 length is 15 residues. V gave up 1 base and J gave up 5 bases, with 9 bases separating them. Germline V lookup: CDR1 MGHRA, CDR2 YSYEKL. The CDR3 is CASSQVGENNSPLHF. The CDR3 DNA sequence: TGCGCCAGCAGCCAAGTTGGGGAGAATAATTCACCCCTCCACTTT.

At least ten counts were recorded for this clonotype. This chain joins TRBV20-1 and TRBJ2-5; 13 nucleotides agree with TRBD2. This CDR3 is built from 19 residues. Germline V gene data show CDR1 as DFQATT and CDR2 as SNEGSKA (reference sequence). Germline trimming cut 4 bases from V and 1 base from J; bases unmatched to any gene: 15. CDR3 coding DNA: TGCAGTGCTACGGCCACTAGCGGGAGGGTTTGGGGGGGCCAAGAGACCCAGTACTTC. Translating gives CSATATSGRVWGGQETQYF.

This clonotype was seen many times. The chain uses TRBV6-5 and TRBJ2-7; the D gene is possibly TRBD2 (5 bases). CDR1 MNHEY and CDR2 SVGAGI come from the germline V gene. This CDR3 has 13 residues. Trimming pared 1 base from V and 7 bases from J, leaving 11 bases between. CDR3 coding DNA: TGTGCCAGCAGTTACTTCCTCCCGGGAGAGCAGTACTTC. It is translated as CASSYFLPGEQYF.

There are many counts of this clonotype. V usage is TRBV6-5 and J usage is TRBJ1-2, with TRBD1 identical over 8 bases. The trim removed 2 bases at V and 8 bases at J, leaving 4 bases unmatched. This CDR3 has 13 residues. Per the germline V gene, CDR1 is MNHEY and CDR2 is SVGAGI. Written as DNA, the CDR3 is TGTGCCAGCAGTTACATGACAGGGGACGGCTACACCTTC. Residues: CASSYMTGDGYTF.